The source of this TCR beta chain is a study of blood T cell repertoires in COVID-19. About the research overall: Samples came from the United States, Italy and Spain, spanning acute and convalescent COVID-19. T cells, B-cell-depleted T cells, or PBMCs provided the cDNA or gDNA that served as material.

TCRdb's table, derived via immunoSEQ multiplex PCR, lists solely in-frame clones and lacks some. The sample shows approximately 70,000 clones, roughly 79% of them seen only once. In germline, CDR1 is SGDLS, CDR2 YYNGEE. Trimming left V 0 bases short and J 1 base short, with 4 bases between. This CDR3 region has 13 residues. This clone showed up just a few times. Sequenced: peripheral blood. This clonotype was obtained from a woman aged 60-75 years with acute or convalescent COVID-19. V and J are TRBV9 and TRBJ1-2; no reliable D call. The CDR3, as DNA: TGTGCCAGCAGCGTAGCAGATAACTATGGCTACACCTTC. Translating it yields CASSVADNYGYTF.